This passage covers 23 T cell receptor beta chains from one sample sequenced in a study of cytomegalovirus exposure and HLA in healthy donors. PCR primers comprised 60 Vbeta and 13 Jbeta primers. Sequencing was performed with immunoSEQ multiplex PCR; in TCRdb, only in-frame clones are kept and a portion is missing. The sample lists about 140,000 clones, around 73% occurring once. The specimen was PBMCs. These receptors were taken from a female donor in good health and CMV-seronegative.

The chain joins TRBV15 to TRBJ1-1; 7 bases line up with TRBD1. The CDR3 consists of 16 residues. Losses at the gene ends were 3 bases for V and 3 bases for J; bases not matched to a gene: 10. Germline loops: CDR1 LNHNV, CDR2 YYDKDF (reference sequence). CDR3 in DNA: TGTGCCACCAGCAGGTATCTGACAGGGTGGGACACTGAAGCTTTCTTT. This sequence encodes CATSRYLTGWDTEAFF.

The chain uses TRBV7-8 and TRBJ2-5; D call uncertain. There are 12 residues in the CDR3. Trimming took 0 bases from V and 5 from J, leaving 4 bases between them. CDR1 is SGHVS, CDR2 FQNEAQ, per germline. CDR3 sequence reads: CASSLAAETQYF. The DNA for the CDR3 is TGTGCCAGCAGCTTAGCCGCGGAGACCCAGTACTTC.

The V gene is TRBV28, the J gene TRBJ1-2; D not certain. CDR3 size: 13 residues. CDR1 and CDR2 from the germline V gene are MDHEN and SYDVKM. V lost 5 bases to trimming and J lost 6 bases, with 13 bases between them. CDR3 bases: TGTGCCAGCAGTGACCCCCAGGCTAATGGCTACACCTTC. Protein: CASSDPQANGYTF.

The V call is TRBV30, the J call TRBJ1-6; tentative D call: TRBD1 (5 bases). Germline CDR1 GTSNPN, CDR2 SVGIG (reference sequence). The CDR3 runs 14 residues. The V end lost 3 bases, the J end lost 6 bases, and 12 bases lay between the germline ends. The CDR3 bases are TGTGCCTGGAGCGCAGGCCAGGGTAATTCACCCCTCCACTTT. Translation: CAWSAGQGNSPLHF.

The V gene is TRBV7-9, the J gene TRBJ1-4; a weak D match, TRBD1 (6 bases). The CDR3 contains 14 residues. Trimming pared 3 bases from V and 5 bases from J, leaving 10 bases between. CDR1 is SEHNR, CDR2 FQNEAQ, per germline (reference sequence). The CDR3 sequence is CASSFSGGNEKLFF. As DNA, the CDR3 is TGTGCCAGCAGCTTCTCGGGGGGCAATGAAAAACTGTTTTTT.

This clone was recorded once. The V call is TRBV5-6, the J call TRBJ2-3; D is possibly TRBD2 (6 bases). The CDR3 contains 13 residues. Germline CDR1 reads SGHDT; CDR2 reads YYEEEE. V dropped 0 bases and J dropped 12 bases, with 14 bases sitting between them. CDR3 region: CASSLAGGTAQYF. CDR3 nucleotide sequence: TGTGCCAGCAGCTTGGCCGGGGGAACGGCCCAGTATTTT.

The DNA for the CDR3 is TGTGCCAGCAGTCCCTCAGGACAGTTTCCCAAAGAGACCCAGTACTTC. It is translated as CASSPSGQFPKETQYF. This sequence joins TRBV28 and TRBJ2-5, with a possible D match to TRBD1 (6 bases). The CDR3 extends over 16 amino acids. V dropped 5 bases and J dropped 3 bases, with 19 bases sitting between them. Germline CDR1 MDHEN, CDR2 SYDVKM.

This clone appeared a single time. This chain uses TRBV28 with TRBJ1-5, with 7 positions matching TRBD1. The CDR3 is 14 residues long. V lost 3 bases and J lost 7; bases outside the gene matches: 6. The germline CDR1 and CDR2 sequences are MDHEN and SYDVKM. CDR3 region: CASSLTGRSQPQHF. The CDR3 nucleotides read TGTGCCAGCAGTTTGACAGGGAGGAGCCAGCCCCAGCATTTT.

The chain has TRBV19 and TRBJ1-1, with TRBD1 as a possible D gene (6 bases). The germline gives CDR1 LNHDA, CDR2 SQIVND (reference sequence). V dropped 1 base and J dropped 0 bases, with 9 bases sitting between them. The CDR3 runs to 15 residues. CDR3 sequence reads: CASSIGRTVNTEAFF. CDR3 nucleotides: TGTGCCAGTAGTATAGGGCGGACAGTGAACACTGAAGCTTTCTTT.

This clone appeared a few times. The chain carries TRBV30 and TRBJ2-1, with TRBD2 matching 9 bases. Per germline, CDR1 GTSNPN and CDR2 SVGIG (reference sequence). J was trimmed by 6 bases and V by 6 bases; bases with no gene match: 24. The CDR3 consists of 19 residues. CDR3 loop: CACGDSPLGGRAVGNEQFF. The CDR3 DNA reads TGTGCCTGTGGAGATTCCCCCCTTGGCGGGAGGGCAGTGGGCAATGAGCAGTTCTTC.

Worth noting for this clone: A junction boundary mismatches the germline segment, possibly from a read error. The rearrangement links TRBV6-4 to TRBJ2-7; unclear D gene. The CDR3 is 13 amino acids. Per germline, CDR1 MRHNA and CDR2 SNTAGT. The CDR3 DNA reads as TGTGCCTTAAACCAGCGTACCGATGCCCCGATAATCTTC. Translation gives CALNQRTDAPIIF.

The V gene is TRBV27, the J gene TRBJ2-7, with 16 nucleotides matching TRBD2. The CDR3 totals 17 residues. CDR1 is MNHEY and CDR2 is SMNVEV in the germline V gene (reference sequence). Unmatched junction bases numbered 6, after V lost 4 bases and J lost 3 bases. The CDR3 DNA sequence: TGTGCCAGCAGTTCGGGACTAGCGGGAGGGTATAACTACGAGCAGTACTTC. It is translated as CASSSGLAGGYNYEQYF.

The V call is TRBV5-1, the J call TRBJ2-7; D remains unclear. The CDR3 runs to 13 residues. Germline lookup yields CDR1 SGHRS and CDR2 YFSETQ. Trimming took 4 bases from V and 2 from J, leaving 10 bases between them. CDR3 in amino acids: CASSPTATYEQYF. The CDR3 nucleotides read TGCGCCAGCAGCCCTACAGCTACCTACGAGCAGTACTTC. The entire variable domain, with the rest obtained from reference TRBV5-1 and TRBJ2-7, is as follows: KAGVTQTPRYLIKTRGQQVTLSCSPISGHRSVSWYQQTPGQGLQFLFEYFSETQRNKGNFPGRFSGRQFSNSRSEMNVSTLELGDSALYLCASSPTATYEQYFGPGTRLTVT.

The chain is built from TRBV15 and TRBJ2-1; D is unresolved. Trimming took 0 bases from V and 8 from J, leaving 11 bases between them. Germline V gives CDR1 LNHNV, CDR2 YYDKDF (reference sequence). The CDR3 covers 14 residues. CDR3 sequence (DNA): TGTGCCACCAGCAGAGATGTGACTTTTGATGAGCAGTTCTTC. It encodes CATSRDVTFDEQFF.

V gene TRBV5-6 combines with J gene TRBJ1-2; D remains unclear. Trimming pared 0 bases from V and 1 base from J, leaving 10 bases between. The CDR3 contains 15 residues. Germline lookup yields CDR1 SGHDT and CDR2 YYEEEE. The CDR3 sequence is CASSLAGGFNYGYTF. The CDR3 nucleotides read TGTGCCAGCAGCTTGGCGGGAGGGTTTAACTATGGCTACACCTTC.

The chain recombines TRBV2 with TRBJ2-7, with D possibly matching TRBD2 (6 bases). Germline values: CDR1 SNHLY, CDR2 FYNNEI. The CDR3 runs 15 residues. V was pared by 2 bases and J by 6 bases, with 17 bases between. In DNA form, the CDR3 reads TGTGCCAGCAGTGAACCCGGTGGAGGGGCTGGCGAGCAGTACTTC. Translated: CASSEPGGGAGEQYF.

This chain links TRBV7-2 with TRBJ2-1, with 9 nucleotides matching TRBD1. The V and J ends lost 6 bases and 8 bases, in that order; junction bases with no gene match: 8. This CDR3 is 14 amino acids long. From germline, CDR1 is SGHTA and CDR2 FQGNSA. In DNA form, the CDR3 reads TGTGCCAGCAGGTCGACAGGGGGAATGGATGAGCAGTTCTTC. Protein sequence: CASRSTGGMDEQFF. Complete variable domain (other parts from reference TRBV7-2 and TRBJ2-1): GAGVSQSPSNKVTEKGKDVELRCDPISGHTALYWYRQSLGQGLEFLIYFQGNSAPDKSGLPSDRFSAERTGGSVSTLTIQRTQQEDSAVYLCASRSTGGMDEQFFGPGTRLTVL.

The gene calls are TRBV30 and TRBJ1-6; D gene ambiguous. The germline V gene has CDR1 GTSNPN and CDR2 SVGIG (reference sequence). Trimming shortened V by 1 base and J by 0 bases, and 10 bases separated the two germline ends. There are 16 residues in the CDR3. CDR3 DNA: TGTGCCTGGAGTGAGTTAGGGAGCTCCTATAATTCACCCCTCCACTTT. As protein: CAWSELGSSYNSPLHF.

This clone appeared once. The chain links TRBV30 to TRBJ1-5; possibly TRBD1 for D (6 bases). V was shortened by 6 bases and J by 3 bases, with 12 bases between the two germline ends. In germline, CDR1 is GTSNPN, CDR2 SVGIG (reference sequence). The CDR3 has 13 amino acids. DNA of the CDR3: TGTGCCTGTTCGACAGGCGACAATCAGCCCCAGCATTTT. It is translated as CACSTGDNQPQHF.

The gene calls are TRBV28 and TRBJ1-5; D possibly corresponds to TRBD1 (5 bases). CDR3 length: 13 residues. V lost 7 bases and J lost 3, with 10 bases in between. Germline loops: CDR1 MDHEN, CDR2 SYDVKM. The CDR3 sequence is CASTSTVNQPQHF. The CDR3 nucleotides are TGTGCCAGCACCTCGACAGTCAATCAGCCCCAGCATTTT.

The chain joins TRBV6-1 to TRBJ2-7; 13 bases fit TRBD2. This CDR3 region has 15 residues. The V gene end was trimmed by 4 bases and the J gene end by 8 bases; junction bases not matched to a gene: 8. The germline CDR1 and CDR2 sequences are MNHNS and SASEGT. The CDR3 region is CASSVDGLAGVKQYF. The CDR3 nucleotides read TGTGCCAGCAGTGTTGATGGACTAGCGGGGGTTAAGCAGTACTTC.

This clone has a single count. The CDR3 nucleotides read TGTGCCAGCAGCGCGGGGTTGACAGGGGACACCGGGGAGCTGTTTTTT. Translating gives CASSAGLTGDTGELFF. The gene calls are TRBV7-9 and TRBJ2-2, with 8 positions matching TRBD1. Trimming took 5 bases from V and 3 from J; bases not matched to a gene: 8. The CDR3 spans 16 residues. Germline CDR1 and CDR2: SEHNR and FQNEAQ (reference sequence). Full variable domain (missing parts from reference TRBV7-9 and TRBJ2-2): DTGVSQNPRHKITKRGQNVTFRCDPISEHNRLYWYRQTLGQGPEFLTYFQNEAQLEKSRLLSDRFSAERPKGSFSTLEIQRTEQGDSAMYLCASSAGLTGDTGELFFGEGSRLTVL.

The chain has TRBV11-2 and TRBJ2-7; 7 bases are shared with TRBD2. The germline V gene has CDR1 SGHAT and CDR2 FQNNGV. V gave up 1 base and J gave up 5 bases; unmatched junction bases: 8. The CDR3 sequence is 15 residues long. CDR3 DNA: TGTGCCAGCAGCTTAGCAGCGGGACCGACCGACGAGCAGTACTTC. Protein: CASSLAAGPTDEQYF.